This TCR beta chain comes out of a study of blood T cell repertoires in COVID-19. Turning to the study itself: Whether acute or convalescent, the COVID-19 samples came from the United States, Italy and Spain. The analysed material was cDNA or gDNA that came from T cells, B-cell-depleted T cells, or PBMCs.

This table comes from immunoSEQ multiplex PCR, and its TCRdb copy is limited to in-frame clones, with some not included. The sample lists about 240,000 clones, just under 85% occurring once. This CDR3 has 13 residues. Germline CDR1 reads LNHDA; CDR2 reads SQIVND (reference sequence). Trimming at V came to 6 bases and at J to 7 bases, leaving 6 bases not matched to a gene. This chain connects TRBV19 to TRBJ1-2; 9 nucleotides match TRBD1. The source of this sequence is a woman of 80 years or more with acute or convalescent COVID-19. Sequencing was performed on peripheral blood. The CDR3 nucleotides are TGTGCCAGTAGCGGGACAGGGCGGATTGGCTACACCTTC. Amino acid sequence: CASSGTGRIGYTF.